These 15 T cell receptor beta chains share one sample of origin, sequenced in a study of beta chain features in type 1 diabetes. Sequencing targeted expressed TCRB transcripts, as all isolated RNA had been reverse transcribed. Data came from immunoSEQ multiplex PCR; TCRdb stores just in-frame clones and leaves some out. The top ten hold around 0.78% of the sample, which has about 39,000 clones, around 49% seen once. The sample taken for sequencing was central memory CD4+ T cells from blood. Receptors were obtained from a young woman in good health.

This clone was counted between two and nine times. The rearrangement joins TRBV7-9 to TRBJ2-5, with D possibly TRBD2 on 6 matching bases. Looked up from germline, CDR1 is SEHNR and CDR2 is FQNEAQ (reference sequence). This CDR3 region has 12 residues. The V and J ends lost 5 bases and 5 bases respectively, with 9 bases between them. The CDR3 loop reads CASSQEGETQYF. In DNA, the CDR3 is TGTGCCAGCAGCCAGGAGGGGGAGACCCAGTACTTC.

The chain is built from TRBV7-6 and TRBJ2-5; 7 bases agree with TRBD1. The CDR3 contains 14 residues. V lost 4 bases, J lost 2 bases, and 4 bases stayed unmatched. Per the germline V gene, CDR1 is SGHVS and CDR2 is FNYEAQ. The CDR3 coding sequence is TGTGCCAGCAGCTCAAGGACAGGACAAGAGACCCAGTACTTC. Amino acid sequence: CASSSRTGQETQYF.

The genes are TRBV2 and TRBJ2-7, with D perhaps TRBD1 (5 bases). This CDR3 contains 15 residues. In germline, CDR1 is SNHLY, CDR2 FYNNEI. Trimming left V 8 bases short and J 1 base short, with 18 bases between. CDR3 sequence (DNA): TGTGCCAGCGTAAACTACAGGCGTCTATCCTACGAGCAGTACTTC. It is translated as CASVNYRRLSYEQYF. Filled out from reference TRBV2 and TRBJ2-7, the complete variable domain reads EPEVTQTPSHQVTQMGQEVILRCVPISNHLYFYWYRQILGQKVEFLVSFYNNEISEKSEIFDDQFSVERPDGSNFTLKIRSTKLEDSAMYFCASVNYRRLSYEQYFGPGTRLTVT.

The chain carries TRBV11-2 and TRBJ2-2; D call uncertain. Trimming shortened V by 5 bases and J by 3 bases, and 19 bases separated the two germline ends. The length of the CDR3 is 17 residues. Germline V CDR1 and CDR2: SGHAT, FQNNGV. CDR3 coding DNA: TGTGCCAGCAGCCCTATACGCCTTGCGCTGGACACCGGGGAGCTGTTTTTT. Its protein product is CASSPIRLALDTGELFF.

J is TRBJ1-2 and V is TRBV6-1; D is possibly TRBD1 (6 bases). Germline V gene data show CDR1 as MNHNS and CDR2 as SASEGT. This CDR3 spans 16 amino acids. Trimming pared 2 bases from V and 7 bases from J, leaving 20 bases between. CDR3 bases: TGTGCCAGCAGTGAAAGATCCGGGACAACTTGGGGTGGCTACACCTTC. It encodes CASSERSGTTWGGYTF.

The genes are TRBV7-9 and TRBJ2-7; 8 bases are a match to TRBD1. Germline V lookup: CDR1 SEHNR, CDR2 FQNEAQ (reference sequence). The CDR3 extends over 15 amino acids. V lost 5 bases, J lost 3 bases, and 9 bases stayed unmatched. In DNA form, the CDR3 reads TGTGCCAGCAGCGGCGGGACAGGCTCTCTCTACGAGCAGTACTTC. Residues: CASSGGTGSLYEQYF.

In this sample, this clone turned up a few times. The chain combines TRBV5-1 with TRBJ1-3; a weak D match, TRBD1 (5 bases). V lost 2 bases, J lost 0 bases, and 9 bases lay in between. The germline V gene has CDR1 SGHRS and CDR2 YFSETQ. The CDR3 sequence is 15 residues long. CDR3 sequence (DNA): TGCGCCAGCAGCTTCACAGGTTCCTCTGGAAACACCATATATTTT. Amino acid sequence: CASSFTGSSGNTIYF.

The V call is TRBV5-4, the J call TRBJ1-2, with a tentative D call TRBD1 (5 bases). CDR1 SGHNT and CDR2 YYREEE come from the germline V gene (reference sequence). This CDR3 is built from 14 residues. The ends were cut back, 1 base at V and 8 bases at J, with 15 bases in the middle. The CDR3: CASSLRSQGWGYTF. The CDR3 DNA reads as TGTGCCAGCAGCTTGCGATCTCAGGGCTGGGGCTACACCTTC.

This clone has only a few counts. The chain joins TRBV14 to TRBJ2-5, with D hard to call. V was trimmed by 0 bases and J by 0 bases, leaving 8 bases between them. The CDR3 spans 15 residues. Germline V CDR1 and CDR2: SGHDN, FVKESK. The CDR3 protein is CASSQDMRNQETQYF. DNA for the CDR3: TGTGCCAGCAGCCAAGATATGAGGAACCAAGAGACCCAGTACTTC.

The table lists this clone with a few counts. The chain employs TRBV30 and TRBJ2-3; a possible D gene is TRBD1 (5 bases). V lost 0 bases to trimming and J lost 8 bases, with 15 bases between them. This CDR3 is built from 14 residues. The germline gives CDR1 GTSNPN, CDR2 SVGIG (reference sequence). The CDR3: CAWSVVGRQGTQYF. CDR3 nucleotides: TGTGCCTGGAGTGTAGTGGGCCGGCAGGGTACGCAGTATTTT.

This clone has just a few counts. The chain employs TRBV2 and TRBJ2-5; 7 bases are a match to TRBD1. The trim removed 6 bases at V and 3 bases at J, leaving 4 bases unmatched. The CDR3 has 13 residues. Germline V gives CDR1 SNHLY, CDR2 FYNNEI. The CDR3, as DNA: TGTGCCAGCAGCCCCCAGGGGGAAGAGACCCAGTACTTC. Translating it yields CASSPQGEETQYF.

The rearrangement links TRBV19 to TRBJ1-5; D unclear. CDR1 and CDR2 from the germline V gene are LNHDA and SQIVND (reference sequence). V dropped 3 bases and J dropped 6 bases, with 6 bases sitting between them. The CDR3 has 12 amino acids. As DNA, the CDR3 is TGTGCCAGTAGTATGGGGAGTCAGCCCCAGCATTTT. The encoded protein is CASSMGSQPQHF.

The V gene is TRBV6-5, the J gene TRBJ1-1, with a weak D call TRBD1 (5 bases). This CDR3 region has 13 residues. The ends were cut back, 5 bases at V and 1 base at J, with 8 bases in the middle. CDR1 MNHEY and CDR2 SVGAGI come from the germline V gene. CDR3 sequence (DNA): TGTGCCAGCAGTAGGGGTGGGAACACTGAAGCTTTCTTT. This codes for CASSRGGNTEAFF.

This chain connects TRBV5-1 to TRBJ2-1, with a weak D call TRBD1 (6 bases). Trimming left V 4 bases short and J 8 bases short, with 13 bases between. The CDR3 has 13 residues. CDR1 is SGHRS and CDR2 is YFSETQ in the germline V gene. This chain's CDR3 is CASSPRGWDEQFF. Written as DNA, the CDR3 is TGCGCCAGCAGCCCGAGGGGGTGGGATGAGCAGTTCTTC. The complete variable domain, with remaining parts taken from reference TRBV5-1 and TRBJ2-1, reads KAGVTQTPRYLIKTRGQQVTLSCSPISGHRSVSWYQQTPGQGLQFLFEYFSETQRNKGNFPGRFSGRQFSNSRSEMNVSTLELGDSALYLCASSPRGWDEQFFGPGTRLTVL.

This clone has only a few counts. The chain uses TRBV14 and TRBJ2-1; possible D gene TRBD2, 5 bases. The germline gives CDR1 SGHDN, CDR2 FVKESK. Trimming took off 1 base at V and 6 bases at J, with 10 bases between the two ends. This CDR3 comprises 14 residues. The CDR3 DNA reads TGTGCCAGCAGCCAAGGGGTCAGCGGCAATGAGCAGTTCTTC. Its translation is CASSQGVSGNEQFF.